This T cell receptor (beta chain) was identified in a study of regulatory T cells in long-lasting Graves disease. The time point denotes: newly diagnosed GD, antithyroid drugs for less than 3 months. PBMC-extracted RNA yielded the TCR library. Arm-PCR of CDR3 regions with iRepertoire HTBI primers generated TCR beta libraries. One entry per CDR3 protein, called by TCRdb with MiXCR from the multiplex PCR reads. The table has 350,000 to 400,000 distinct CDR3 sequences, around 15% seen once. The data were also submitted as part of a second study, on T cells in Graves' hyperthyroidism and ophthalmopathy. That source reports: First-round RT-PCR of the TCR CDR3 relied on the HTBI primer set.

Sequenced here: peripheral blood mononuclear cells (PBMCs), sampled at new diagnosis, from a patient treated with antithyroid drugs. This receptor was identified in a young woman with Graves disease.

CDR3 sequence reads: CASSLPGGGKNSYEQYF. The CDR3 DNA follows: TGCGCCAGCAGCCTCCCCGGGGGGGGAAAGAACTCCTACGAGCAGTACTTC. V is TRBV5-1 and J is TRBJ2-7; 8 nucleotides line up with TRBD2. V gave up 4 bases and J gave up 0 bases; unmatched junction bases: 12. The germline gives CDR1 SGHRS, CDR2 YFSETQ. The CDR3 runs 17 residues.